These 31 T cell receptor beta chains were all obtained from the same sample, sequenced in a study of chemoradiotherapy in HPV16-positive cancers. The data were produced by immunoSEQ multiplex PCR, yet TCRdb's version contains in-frame clones alone and is incomplete. Of some 25,000 clones listed, 94% are singletons. The sample was collected from a patient who underwent chemoradiotherapy. The receptors come from a human donor with HPV-associated anogenital cancer.

The chain links TRBV10-3 to TRBJ2-7; 7 bases align to TRBD1. This CDR3 is 17 amino acids long. Germline V gene lookup returns CDR1 ENHRY and CDR2 SYGVKD. Trimming removed 4 bases from V and 7 bases from J; junction bases left unmatched: 19. The CDR3 bases are TGTGCCATCAGTGCAAAACCTGGACAGGAGACTTTGGGGGAGCAGTACTTC. It specifies CAISAKPGQETLGEQYF.

This chain connects TRBV28 to TRBJ2-6, with TRBD1 matching 9 bases. Per the germline V gene, CDR1 is MDHEN and CDR2 is SYDVKM. V was pared by 5 bases and J by 0 bases, with 8 bases of the junction left unmatched. The CDR3 spans 18 residues. The CDR3 DNA is TGTGCCAGCAGTCCCGGGACAGGGAGAAGCTCTGGGGCCAACGTCCTGACTTTC. Amino acid sequence: CASSPGTGRSSGANVLTF.

The V gene is TRBV18, the J gene TRBJ2-5; TRBD1 matches 11 bases. The germline V gene encodes CDR1 KGHSH and CDR2 LQKENI. The CDR3 contains 17 residues. V lost 6 bases to trimming and J lost 5 bases; unmatched junction nucleotides: 14. DNA of the CDR3: TGTGCCAGCTCCCTCGGGACCGGACAGGGGGCAGCGGAGACCCAGTACTTC. This gives the protein CASSLGTGQGAAETQYF.

The chain has TRBV7-2 and TRBJ1-2; 7 nucleotides agree with TRBD1. The CDR3 consists of 13 residues. Germline CDR1 is SGHTA and CDR2 is FQGNSA. V shed 4 bases, J shed 6 bases, and the junction held 5 bases outside the gene matches. The CDR3 spells CASSYRGLDGYTF. CDR3 nucleotides: TGTGCCAGCAGCTATAGGGGGCTCGATGGCTACACCTTC. Full variable domain (missing parts from reference TRBV7-2 and TRBJ1-2): GAGVSQSPSNKVTEKGKDVELRCDPISGHTALYWYRQSLGQGLEFLIYFQGNSAPDKSGLPSDRFSAERTGGSVSTLTIQRTQQEDSAVYLCASSYRGLDGYTFGSGTRLTVV.

V is TRBV28 and J is TRBJ1-1; no reliable D call. V lost 8 bases and J 4 bases, leaving 23 bases between the germline ends. The length of the CDR3 is 16 residues. Germline V lookup: CDR1 MDHEN, CDR2 SYDVKM. DNA for the CDR3: TGTGCCAGCCCCGGTAGAAATCGGGAGGGAAGCACTGAAGCTTTCTTT. It translates to CASPGRNREGSTEAFF.

The rearrangement joins TRBV2 to TRBJ2-1, with unresolved D. The CDR3 is 13 amino acids. Germline CDR1 and CDR2: SNHLY and FYNNEI. V lost 7 bases and J lost 10, with 17 bases in between. This CDR3 is CASKRDFSQEQFF. The CDR3 DNA reads TGTGCCAGCAAGAGAGACTTCTCTCAGGAGCAGTTCTTC.

The genes are TRBV28 and TRBJ2-2; 12 bases are shared with TRBD2. Germline assignment: CDR1 MDHEN and CDR2 SYDVKM. The trim removed 2 bases at V and 5 bases at J, leaving 0 bases unmatched. The CDR3 spans 15 residues. CDR3 protein: CASSLGTSGTGELFF. The CDR3 DNA sequence: TGTGCCAGCAGTTTAGGGACTAGCGGGACCGGGGAGCTGTTTTTT.

The J gene is TRBJ1-4, the V gene TRBV5-6; a weak D match, TRBD1 (6 bases). The CDR3 consists of 15 residues. Trimming took 0 bases from V and 6 from J, leaving 12 bases between them. From germline, CDR1 is SGHDT and CDR2 YYEEEE. The CDR3 protein is CASSLVGGPDEKLFF. Here the CDR3 DNA reads TGTGCCAGCAGCTTGGTAGGGGGGCCGGATGAAAAACTGTTTTTT.

The chain has TRBV6-6 and TRBJ1-2; D is unresolved. The V end lost 0 bases, the J end lost 6 bases, and 11 bases lay between the germline ends. The CDR3 is made up of 14 amino acids. Per germline, CDR1 MNHNY and CDR2 SVGAGI (reference sequence). CDR3 amino acids: CASSYSSTADGYTF. CDR3 nucleotide sequence: TGTGCCAGCAGTTACTCGAGTACGGCTGATGGCTACACCTTC.

CDR3 residues: CASSWTSGGRGRNEQFF. The CDR3 DNA follows: TGCGCCAGCAGCTGGACTAGCGGGGGTAGGGGAAGGAATGAGCAGTTCTTC. The chain couples TRBV5-1 to TRBJ2-1, with 13 bases that match TRBD2. This CDR3 is 17 amino acids long. V shed 3 bases and J 7 bases; nucleotides not matched to a gene: 10. The V gene's germline CDR1 is SGHRS and CDR2 YFSETQ.

The rearrangement joins TRBV28 to TRBJ2-3, with D possibly TRBD2 on 6 matching bases. V lost 6 bases, J lost 0 bases, and 10 bases lay in between. The CDR3 is 14 residues long. The germline CDR1 and CDR2 sequences are MDHEN and SYDVKM. In DNA, the CDR3 is TGTGCCAGCAGAATCGGGACTAGCACAGATACGCAGTATTTT. It translates to CASRIGTSTDTQYF. Supplemented by reference TRBV28 and TRBJ2-3, the full variable domain reads DVKVTQSSRYLVKRTGEKVFLECVQDMDHENMFWYRQDPGLGLRLIYFSYDVKMKEKGDIPEGYSVSREKKERFSLILESASTNQTSMYLCASRIGTSTDTQYFGPGTRLTVL.

The rearrangement uses TRBV15 and TRBJ2-7; 9 bases agree with TRBD1. The CDR3 is made up of 15 amino acids. Germline values: CDR1 LNHNV, CDR2 YYDKDF (reference sequence). Unmatched junction bases numbered 7, after V lost 3 bases and J lost 4 bases. The CDR3, as DNA: TGTGCCACCAGCAGGGGCGGGACAGGGTCTTACGAGCAGTACTTC. Translated, it gives CATSRGGTGSYEQYF. Looking up the rest from reference TRBV15 and TRBJ2-7 gives the full variable domain: DAMVIQNPRYQVTQFGKPVTLSCSQTLNHNVMYWYQQKSSQAPKLLFHYYDKDFNNEADTPDNFQSRRPNTSFCFLDIRSPGLGDTAMYLCATSRGGTGSYEQYFGPGTRLTVT.

This CDR3 reads CASSDPSASGGTDTQYF. CDR3 in DNA: TGCGCCAGCAGTGACCCCAGCGCATCCGGGGGCACAGATACGCAGTATTTT. The gene calls are TRBV10-1 and TRBJ2-3; D possibly corresponds to TRBD2 (5 bases). The germline V gene encodes CDR1 WNHNN and CDR2 SYGVQD (reference sequence). V was shortened by 3 bases and J by 1 base, with 17 bases between the two germline ends. The CDR3 runs 17 residues.

The rearrangement uses TRBV5-1 and TRBJ2-3; D might be TRBD2 (6 bases). This CDR3 contains 17 residues. The germline V gene has CDR1 SGHRS and CDR2 YFSETQ. The germline V and J ends were trimmed by 3 bases and 0 bases, with 17 bases remaining between them. The CDR3 loop is CASSWGWGSGSTDTQYF. CDR3 nucleotides: TGCGCCAGCAGCTGGGGCTGGGGTAGCGGAAGCACAGATACGCAGTATTTT.

This clone was found once. CDR3 sequence reads: CASSTEGNIQYF. The CDR3 DNA reads TGCGCCAGCTCGACAGAGGGAAACATTCAGTACTTC. The chain employs TRBV5-1 and TRBJ2-4, with D perhaps given as TRBD1 or TRBD2 (5 bases each). The CDR3 consists of 12 residues. Germline V gene lookup returns CDR1 SGHRS and CDR2 YFSETQ. The V end lost 7 bases, the J end lost 6 bases, and 11 bases lay between the germline ends.

V and J are TRBV5-1 and TRBJ1-1; D remains unclear. There are 14 residues in the CDR3. Trimming took 2 bases from V and 7 from J, leaving 15 bases between them. Germline lookup yields CDR1 SGHRS and CDR2 YFSETQ. In nucleotides, the CDR3 is TGCGCCAGCAGCTTAAGGTCGGGGAGGAGTGAAGCTTTCTTT. Protein product: CASSLRSGRSEAFF.

The chain has TRBV11-1 and TRBJ2-7; the match to TRBD1 covers 8 bases. CDR1 SGHAT and CDR2 FQDESV come from the germline V gene (reference sequence). V shed 5 bases and J 6 bases; nucleotides not matched to a gene: 6. The CDR3 spans 13 residues. The CDR3 loop reads CASSQRQGREQYF. The CDR3 DNA reads TGTGCCAGCAGCCAACGACAGGGGCGCGAGCAGTACTTC.

The J gene is TRBJ1-5, the V gene TRBV2; D not resolved. Germline-derived CDR1 and CDR2 are SNHLY and FYNNEI. This CDR3 comprises 13 residues. Between the trimmed V and J ends, which lost 1 base and 2 bases, there was a span of 3 bases. The chain's CDR3 is CASSEGGNQPQHF. The CDR3 coding sequence is TGTGCCAGCAGTGAAGGGGGCAATCAGCCCCAGCATTTT.

The CDR3 DNA follows: TGTGCCACCAGCAGGGTAGGTGGCGGCAATCAGCCCCAGCATTTT. It translates to CATSRVGGGNQPQHF. V and J are TRBV15 and TRBJ1-5; unclear D gene. The CDR3 runs to 15 residues. Germline V gene sequence: CDR1 LNHNV, CDR2 YYDKDF (reference sequence). Trimming took 3 bases from V and 2 from J, leaving 11 bases between them.

The genes are TRBV27 and TRBJ1-5, with D unresolved. V was pared by 3 bases and J by 3 bases, with 12 bases between. The V gene's germline CDR1 is MNHEY and CDR2 SMNVEV (reference sequence). The CDR3 is made up of 15 amino acids. The CDR3 DNA is TGTGCCAGCAGTTTTACCGTTTCAGCCAATCAGCCCCAGCATTTT. Its protein product is CASSFTVSANQPQHF.

The chain has TRBV7-8 and TRBJ2-7, with 12 positions matching TRBD1. The V gene's germline CDR1 is SGHVS and CDR2 FQNEAQ. This CDR3 contains 16 residues. The ends lost 2 bases at V and 4 bases at J; junction bases unmatched: 6. This chain's CDR3 is CASSLNRDRGRYEQYF. DNA for the CDR3: TGTGCCAGCAGCTTAAATCGGGACAGGGGGCGATACGAGCAGTACTTC.

The V call is TRBV6-1, the J call TRBJ2-3; weak D call: TRBD2 (7 bases). The CDR3 is made up of 15 amino acids. V was shortened by 10 bases and J by 1 base, with 18 bases between the two germline ends. Per germline, CDR1 MNHNS and CDR2 SASEGT. CDR3 DNA sequence: TGTGCCATCAATTGGGGGGGCTTAGGCACAGATACGCAGTATTTT. Translated, it gives CAINWGGLGTDTQYF.

This chain links TRBV5-8 with TRBJ2-7; D is undetermined. The CDR3 covers 11 residues. Germline CDR1 SGHTS, CDR2 YDEGEE. The V end was cut by 4 bases, the J end by 6 bases, with 8 bases between. The CDR3, as DNA: TGTGCCAGCAGCCGGCTTGTCGAGCAGTACTTC. This translates into CASSRLVEQYF.

The rearrangement links TRBV9 to TRBJ2-6, with D perhaps TRBD1 (6 bases). This CDR3 comprises 17 residues. Trimming took 0 bases from V and 3 from J, leaving 13 bases between them. Germline CDR1 SGDLS, CDR2 YYNGEE. The CDR3 loop is CASSVAEGGFGANVLTF. The CDR3 nucleotides read TGTGCCAGCAGCGTAGCTGAAGGGGGTTTTGGGGCCAACGTCCTGACTTTC.

V gene TRBV19 combines with J gene TRBJ2-7, with D tentatively TRBD2 (6 bases). CDR1 and CDR2 from the germline V gene are LNHDA and SQIVND (reference sequence). V lost 7 bases, J lost 1 base, and 17 bases lay in between. The CDR3 sequence is 15 residues long. The CDR3 loop is CASKIGTGGSYEQYF. CDR3 nucleotides: TGTGCCAGTAAAATTGGGACCGGGGGATCCTACGAGCAGTACTTC.

CDR3 DNA sequence: TGCGCCAGCAGTGTAGCAGATACGCAGTATTTT. It is translated as CASSVADTQYF. The J gene is TRBJ2-3, the V gene TRBV5-1, with D uncertain. With 5 bases removed from V and 4 bases from J, the gap between germline ends came to 5 bases. The CDR3 covers 11 residues. Germline CDR1 is SGHRS and CDR2 is YFSETQ. The entire variable domain, with the rest obtained from reference TRBV5-1 and TRBJ2-3, is as follows: KAGVTQTPRYLIKTRGQQVTLSCSPISGHRSVSWYQQTPGQGLQFLFEYFSETQRNKGNFPGRFSGRQFSNSRSEMNVSTLELGDSALYLCASSVADTQYFGPGTRLTVL.

DNA for the CDR3: TGCGCCAGCAGCTTGGCCTTAGGACCTGGAAATTCACCCCTCCACTTT. As protein: CASSLALGPGNSPLHF. The V gene is TRBV5-1, the J gene TRBJ1-6; unclear D gene. Germline loops: CDR1 SGHRS, CDR2 YFSETQ. The V end lost 0 bases, the J end lost 7 bases, and 14 bases lay between the germline ends. The CDR3 loop spans 16 amino acids.

V is TRBV6-5 and J is TRBJ2-7; the match to TRBD2 covers 7 bases. CDR3 length equals 15 residues. In germline, CDR1 is MNHEY, CDR2 SVGAGI. V shed 4 bases and J 5 bases; nucleotides not matched to a gene: 11. The CDR3 sequence is CASSSPGRGRDEQYF. The DNA of the CDR3 is TGTGCCAGCAGTTCTCCGGGACGGGGGAGGGACGAGCAGTACTTC.

The V gene is TRBV2, the J gene TRBJ1-5, with TRBD1 identical over 7 bases. From germline, CDR1 is SNHLY and CDR2 FYNNEI. The V and J ends lost 11 bases and 3 bases, in that order; junction bases with no gene match: 4. The CDR3 runs 12 residues. This chain's CDR3 is CARRGPNQPQHF. The CDR3 bases are TGTGCCCGTAGGGGGCCCAATCAGCCCCAGCATTTT.

The chain uses TRBV28 and TRBJ1-2, with D perhaps TRBD1 (6 bases). The V end lost 1 base, the J end lost 6 bases, and 15 bases lay between the germline ends. CDR3 size: 15 residues. The germline CDR1 and CDR2 sequences are MDHEN and SYDVKM. This chain's CDR3 is CASSLLAGEIHGYTF. Written as DNA, the CDR3 is TGTGCCAGCAGTTTATTGGCAGGGGAAATCCATGGCTACACCTTC.

This chain links TRBV11-2 with TRBJ1-6, with D possibly being TRBD1 (6 bases). Trimming left V 2 bases short and J 5 bases short, with 16 bases between. Germline assignment: CDR1 SGHAT and CDR2 FQNNGV. This CDR3 region has 17 residues. CDR3 residues: CASSLNKADRNNSPLHF. CDR3 sequence (DNA): TGTGCCAGCAGCTTAAATAAAGCGGACAGAAATAATTCACCCCTCCACTTT.